Each of the 32 T cell receptor beta chains below was sequenced from the same sample in a study of blood T cells in healthy people across ages. A second PCR, run for about 6 to 11 cycles, used a sample-barcoded 5' primer plus a J-beta primer mix. MiXCR, applied by TCRdb to the 5' RACE reads, yields one record per CDR3 protein. The data hold about 780,000 distinct CDR3 sequences, with roughly 24% observed a single time. These same records also appear under a second study, on T cells of mothers and their children.

The sequencing input was blood. All receptors come from a boy aged 5-17 years in good health.

The chain is built from TRBV27 and TRBJ1-5, with D perhaps TRBD1 (6 bases). The CDR3 is 13 residues long. The germline V gene encodes CDR1 MNHEY and CDR2 SMNVEV (reference sequence). Trimming took off 5 bases at V and 11 bases at J, with 16 bases between the two ends. CDR3 DNA sequence: TGTGCCAGCAGTCGGGACGCTGCAGGGGCCCAGCATTTT. This sequence encodes CASSRDAAGAQHF.

The chain links TRBV7-9 to TRBJ2-4; no reliable D call. The germline CDR1 and CDR2 sequences are SEHNR and FQNEAQ (reference sequence). The V gene lost 4 bases and the J gene lost 1 base, with 17 bases spanning the gap. The CDR3 is made up of 17 amino acids. The CDR3 sequence is CASSYRPFGNAKNIQYF. The CDR3 nucleotides read TGTGCCAGCAGCTATAGGCCGTTTGGTAACGCCAAAAACATTCAGTACTTC.

This clonotype was counted between two and nine times. The genes are TRBV24-1 and TRBJ2-5; D is ambiguous. The end of the DNA aligns better with TRBJ2-1, so the J call may be wrong. Germline-derived CDR1 and CDR2 are KGHDR and SFDVKD. This CDR3 has 11 amino acids. Here the CDR3 DNA reads TGTGCCACCAGTGATGGGCGTGAGCAGTTCTTC. Protein sequence: CATSDGREQFF.

Ten or more counts support this clonotype. One end of the junction fails to match germline, which may point to a read error. The chain joins TRBV5-1 to TRBJ1-2; no reliable D call. There are 13 residues in the CDR3. Germline lookup yields CDR1 SGHRS and CDR2 YFSETQ. CDR3 sequence reads: CASSLAGVYGYTF. The CDR3 region has the DNA TGTGCCAGCAGTTTGGCAGGCGTCTATGGCTACACCTTC.

In its sample, this clonotype was seen a few times. The chain employs TRBV5-1 and TRBJ2-1, with 9 bases that match TRBD1. This CDR3 region has 18 residues. V lost 5 bases, J lost 6 bases, and 18 bases stayed unmatched. Germline V lookup: CDR1 SGHRS, CDR2 YFSETQ. CDR3 sequence: CASRLPLRGTGFFNEQFF. The CDR3 DNA is TGCGCCAGCAGGTTACCCCTTCGGGGGACAGGGTTCTTCAATGAGCAGTTCTTC.

The V gene is TRBV7-9, the J gene TRBJ1-2; TRBD1 matches at 9 bases. Germline lookup yields CDR1 SEHNR and CDR2 FQNEAQ (reference sequence). V shed 4 bases, J shed 7 bases, and the junction held 7 bases outside the gene matches. The CDR3 runs to 14 residues. This CDR3 reads CASSSLQGAGGYTF. The CDR3 DNA reads TGTGCCAGCAGCTCCCTACAGGGGGCGGGTGGCTACACCTTC.

The rearrangement joins TRBV20-1 to TRBJ2-3; no definite D call. There are 11 residues in the CDR3. V was pared by 0 bases and J by 5 bases, with 3 bases between. Germline lookup yields CDR1 DFQATT and CDR2 SNEGSKA (reference sequence). The chain's CDR3 is CSAREVDTQYF. Written as DNA, the CDR3 is TGCAGTGCTAGAGAGGTAGATACGCAGTATTTT.

The chain joins TRBV12-3 or TRBV12-4 to TRBJ2-1, with 7 bases lining up with TRBD2. The J segment lost 2 bases and the V segment lost 5 bases, leaving 9 bases of the junction unmatched. The CDR3 has 16 amino acids. The CDR3 nucleotides are TGTGCCAGCAGTCCCGGAGCGAGCGGGGCCTACAATGAGCAGTTCTTC. Translated: CASSPGASGAYNEQFF.

This clonotype was counted between two and nine times. The rearrangement links TRBV6-6 to TRBJ2-7; tentative D call: TRBD2 (6 bases). CDR3 length: 14 amino acids. V lost 5 bases, J lost 0 bases, and 11 bases lay in between. Germline CDR1 and CDR2: MNHNY and SVGAGI (reference sequence). This CDR3 reads CASSAGPPSYEQYF. DNA for the CDR3: TGTGCCAGCAGTGCGGGGCCCCCCTCCTACGAGCAGTACTTC.

The gene calls are TRBV20-1 and TRBJ2-5; D unresolved. The germline CDR1 and CDR2 sequences are DFQATT and SNEGSKA (reference sequence). Trimming pared 2 bases from V and 1 base from J, leaving 11 bases between. The CDR3 runs 14 residues. The CDR3 nucleotides are TGCAGTGCTAGACCCGGATCTGGCCAAGAGACCCAGTACTTC. Encoded protein: CSARPGSGQETQYF.

V gene TRBV7-9 combines with J gene TRBJ2-3, with 12 bases lining up with TRBD2. This CDR3 spans 16 amino acids. CDR1 is SEHNR, CDR2 FQNEAQ, per germline (reference sequence). V was clipped by 4 bases and J by 5 bases; unmatched bases: 7. The CDR3 loop reads CASSSRTSGVVDTQYF. The CDR3 DNA reads TGTGCCAGCAGCTCTCGGACTAGCGGGGTGGTAGATACGCAGTATTTT.

Concerning this clonotype: A much larger clone is a single base away; this may be a read error. This chain connects TRBV5-1 to TRBJ1-4, with 8 bases identical to TRBD1. In germline, CDR1 is SGHRS, CDR2 YFSETQ. The CDR3 has 12 amino acids. The junction had 5 bases not matched to a gene; V was cut back by 3 bases and J by 13 bases. The CDR3 DNA reads TGCGCCAGCAGCTACGGACAGGGCCTACTGTTTTTT. This sequence encodes CASSYGQGLLFF.

This clonotype was recorded only once. The CDR3 region has the DNA TGTGCCAGCAGTTACTCGGTCGGTTATCAGCCCCAGCATTTT. Residues: CASSYSVGYQPQHF. The chain couples TRBV6-6 to TRBJ1-5; no firm D call. This CDR3 has 14 amino acids. Between the trimmed V and J ends, which lost 0 bases and 5 bases, there was a span of 8 bases. Per germline, CDR1 MNHNY and CDR2 SVGAGI (reference sequence).

The CDR3 sequence: CASTSLFGPSEKLFF. CDR3 coding DNA: TGCGCCAGCACCTCTCTTTTCGGGCCCTCTGAAAAACTGTTTTTT. The gene calls are TRBV5-1 and TRBJ1-4, with D hard to call. This CDR3 region has 15 residues. CDR1 is SGHRS and CDR2 is YFSETQ in the germline V gene. V was cut by 6 bases and J by 7 bases, with 19 bases left in between.

This clonotype was counted a few times. The chain carries TRBV6-1 and TRBJ2-5; D gene ambiguous. The better agreement between TRBJ2-1 and the DNA end casts doubt on the J call. CDR1 and CDR2 (germline): MNHNS, SASEGT. The CDR3 has 13 residues. CDR3 sequence: CASSATRFDEQFF. For the CDR3, the DNA is TGTGCCAGCAGTGCCACCAGGTTCGATGAGCAGTTCTTC.

The rearrangement uses TRBV6-1 and TRBJ1-2; D uncertain. The germline V gene has CDR1 MNHNS and CDR2 SASEGT. The CDR3 is made up of 14 amino acids. V lost 4 bases and J 6 bases, leaving 15 bases between the germline ends. In DNA, the CDR3 is TGTGCCAGCAGTGTTTGGACGAAGAAGGATGGCTACACCTTC. This encodes CASSVWTKKDGYTF.

In its sample, this clonotype was seen a few times. This chain uses TRBV6-1 with TRBJ2-4; 7 bases align to TRBD1. The CDR3 has 14 residues. V was pared by 7 bases and J by 8 bases, with 11 bases of the junction left unmatched. Germline V gene lookup returns CDR1 MNHNS and CDR2 SASEGT. Here the CDR3 DNA reads TGTGCCAGCACCACTACAGGGGCAGGGGACATTCAGTACTTC. Its protein is CASTTTGAGDIQYF.

The chain has TRBV10-3 and TRBJ2-1; D remains unclear. The closer fit of TRBJ2-7 to the DNA end suggests the J call may be wrong. There are 15 residues in the CDR3. Germline CDR1 ENHRY, CDR2 SYGVKD. As DNA, the CDR3 is TGTGCCATCAGTTCCAACGGGTGGTTTTACAACGAGCAGTACTTC. It translates to CAISSNGWFYNEQYF.

This sequence joins TRBV18 and TRBJ2-5, with a possible D match to TRBD1 (6 bases). V lost 5 bases and J lost 7, with 17 bases in between. The length of the CDR3 is 14 residues. Germline lookup yields CDR1 KGHSH and CDR2 LQKENI. The chain's CDR3 is CASSIGQSQVTQYF. Here the CDR3 DNA reads TGTGCCAGCTCAATCGGACAGTCCCAGGTGACCCAGTACTTC.

This clonotype was seen a few times. The chain couples TRBV6-5 to TRBJ2-5; D is undetermined. Germline V CDR1 and CDR2: MNHEY, SVGAGI. CDR3 length: 13 amino acids. With 6 bases removed from V and 3 bases from J, the gap between germline ends came to 11 bases. This CDR3 reads CASSDALKETQYF. CDR3 bases: TGTGCCAGCAGCGACGCACTGAAAGAGACCCAGTACTTC.

The CDR3 region has the DNA TGTGCCAGCAGTTTATCGATCGTGGGGTGGGGAGATACGCAGTATTTT. It translates to CASSLSIVGWGDTQYF. The chain carries TRBV27 and TRBJ2-3; D call uncertain. Trimming removed 0 bases at V and 5 bases at J, with 15 bases between. CDR1 is MNHEY and CDR2 is SMNVEV in the germline V gene (reference sequence). This CDR3 has 16 amino acids.

The V gene is TRBV27, the J gene TRBJ2-5; 7 bases line up with TRBD1. The J call is in doubt because the DNA end fits TRBJ2-1 better. CDR1 MNHEY and CDR2 SMNVEV come from the germline V gene (reference sequence). This CDR3 contains 16 residues. As DNA, the CDR3 is TGTGCCAGCAGTCCCACATGGGACAGAGCCTACAATGAGCAGTTCTTC. Translation gives CASSPTWDRAYNEQFF.

The chain joins TRBV10-3 to TRBJ1-4; 10 bases fit TRBD1. The CDR3 totals 15 residues. Germline V lookup: CDR1 ENHRY, CDR2 SYGVKD. The trim removed 10 bases at V and 8 bases at J, leaving 13 bases unmatched. CDR3 coding DNA: TGTGCCACCGCAGAATCCGGGACAGGGGACGAAAAACTGTTTTTT. It specifies CATAESGTGDEKLFF.

This clonotype was seen only a few times. V and J are TRBV2 and TRBJ2-7; TRBD1 matches 9 bases. V was clipped by 6 bases and J by 0 bases; unmatched bases: 9. Germline CDR1 SNHLY, CDR2 FYNNEI. The CDR3 has 16 amino acids. Here the CDR3 reads CASSGDRAASSYEQYF. In DNA form, the CDR3 reads TGTGCCAGCAGCGGGGACAGGGCCGCTTCCTCCTACGAGCAGTACTTC.

The chain uses TRBV24-1 and TRBJ2-1, with 10 positions matching TRBD2. V lost 3 bases and J lost 4; bases outside the gene matches: 5. Looked up from germline, CDR1 is KGHDR and CDR2 is SFDVKD. This CDR3 spans 16 amino acids. The CDR3: CATSDPTSGPYNEQFF. Written as DNA, the CDR3 is TGTGCCACCAGTGATCCGACTAGCGGGCCGTACAATGAGCAGTTCTTC.

Note on this clonotype: A read error may account for a junction end that differs from germline. The CDR3 here is CANSFRQGNTGELFF. The CDR3 nucleotides read TGTGCCAACAGCTTCCGACAGGGAAACACCGGGGAGCTGTTTTTT. V gene TRBV4-2 combines with J gene TRBJ2-2; 7 bases agree with TRBD1. The germline CDR1 and CDR2 sequences are LGHNA and YNFKEQ. This CDR3 contains 15 residues.

This clonotype was seen only a few times. The chain joins TRBV15 to TRBJ2-7; 8 nucleotides line up with TRBD1. The DNA matches TRBJ2-1 better at its end, which makes the J call doubtful. Germline lookup yields CDR1 LNHNV and CDR2 YYDKDF (reference sequence). This CDR3 spans 16 amino acids. DNA of the CDR3: TGTGCCACCAGCAGAGATCGAACAGGGGGTTACAATGAGCAGTTCTTC. Its protein product is CATSRDRTGGYNEQFF.

The V gene is TRBV28, the J gene TRBJ2-5, with 10 bases that match TRBD1. CDR1 and CDR2 (germline): MDHEN, SYDVKM. V was pared by 4 bases and J by 2 bases, with 7 bases of the junction left unmatched. CDR3 size: 16 residues. The DNA of the CDR3 is TGTGCCAGCAGTTCGTCCGGGACAGGGGTGCAAGAGACCCAGTACTTC. This codes for CASSSSGTGVQETQYF.

The V call is TRBV7-2, the J call TRBJ1-2; D perhaps matches TRBD1 (6 bases). Trimming left V 1 base short and J 8 bases short, with 11 bases between. Germline CDR1 is SGHTA and CDR2 is FQGNSA. There are 13 residues in the CDR3. The CDR3 reads CASSLVGGTGYTF. The CDR3 DNA reads TGTGCCAGCAGCTTAGTGGGAGGGACAGGCTACACCTTC.

This chain uses TRBV20-1 with TRBJ2-2, with D unresolved. Germline V gene data show CDR1 as DFQATT and CDR2 as SNEGSKA (reference sequence). Trimming cost V 7 bases and J 4 bases, with 16 bases left between them. This CDR3 has 14 residues. CDR3 sequence reads: CSVTGSLSTGELFF. The CDR3 DNA reads TGCAGTGTCACCGGGTCCTTGAGCACCGGGGAGCTGTTTTTT.

Only a few counts were recorded for this clonotype. The chain recombines TRBV19 with TRBJ2-4, with 8 positions matching TRBD2. Germline CDR1 reads LNHDA; CDR2 reads SQIVND (reference sequence). There are 14 residues in the CDR3. The junction had 7 bases not matched to a gene; V was cut back by 6 bases and J by 6 bases. This CDR3 is CASSGGDKRNIQYF. The CDR3 nucleotides read TGTGCCAGTAGCGGGGGGGACAAAAGAAACATTCAGTACTTC.

This clonotype has just a few counts. V gene TRBV7-9 combines with J gene TRBJ1-2; D remains ambiguous. The ends were cut back, 0 bases at V and 1 base at J, with 6 bases in the middle. CDR1 and CDR2 from the germline V gene are SEHNR and FQNEAQ (reference sequence). The CDR3 is 14 residues long. The CDR3 here is CASSLAARNYGYTF. Here the CDR3 DNA reads TGTGCCAGCAGCTTAGCGGCGCGTAACTATGGCTACACCTTC.